This T cell receptor (beta chain) was obtained from a study of PD-1 blockade in classical Hodgkin lymphoma. The time point is: cycle 4 day 1 (C4D1), after less than seven weeks of nivolumab. Every patient relapsed after autologous stem cell transplantation, and brentuximab vedotin exposure varied. The germline gives CDR1 MDHEN, CDR2 SYDVKM. CDR3 length equals 16 residues. The V and J ends lost 5 bases and 0 bases, in that order; junction bases with no gene match: 6. Points from the study as a whole: Although disease activity or prior therapy may be involved, causes of the repertoire differences remain undefined. TCR diversity in CD4+, not CD8+, cells rose significantly by C4D1. Relapsed/refractory patients reportedly had lower baseline diversity than newly diagnosed patients. Exclusion was applied to patients who started nivolumab under 1 year after ASCT.

Note on this clone: Its cognate antigen is unknown.

The protocol was immunoSEQ multiplex PCR, while the TCRdb copy is restricted to in-frame clones and leaves out a portion. Of about 64,000 clones in the sample, just over 90% were seen once. This TCR derives from a human donor with classical Hodgkin lymphoma. The chain carries TRBV28 and TRBJ1-3; TRBD1 matches 8 bases. The source material was peripheral blood mononuclear cells (PBMCs), sampled before the fourth cycle of nivolumab. The CDR3 region is CASSTPDRDSGNTIYF. DNA of the CDR3: TGTGCCAGCAGTACCCCGGACAGGGACTCTGGAAACACCATATATTTT. Full variable domain (rest looked up from reference TRBV28 and TRBJ1-3): DVKVTQSSRYLVKRTGEKVFLECVQDMDHENMFWYRQDPGLGLRLIYFSYDVKMKEKGDIPEGYSVSREKKERFSLILESASTNQTSMYLCASSTPDRDSGNTIYFGEGSWLTVV.